Given below is one T cell receptor (beta chain) in context. The entry originates in a study of blood T cell repertoires in COVID-19. About the research overall: Specimens from acute and convalescent COVID-19 originated in the United States, Italy and Spain.

TCRdb's table, derived via immunoSEQ multiplex PCR, lists solely in-frame clones and lacks some. The table lists tens of thousands of clones, about four fifths of them singletons, with about 22% in the top ten. V shed 2 bases, J shed 2 bases, and the junction held 2 bases outside the gene matches. The CDR3 is 15 residues long. Germline assignment: CDR1 LNHNV and CDR2 YYDKDF (reference sequence). This clonotype was sampled from a woman aged 55-69 years with acute or convalescent COVID-19. The rearrangement uses TRBV15 and TRBJ1-5; 8 bases line up with TRBD1. The sequenced sample consisted of peripheral blood. CDR3 sequence reads: CATSRQQGGNQPQHF. The CDR3 DNA sequence: TGTGCCACCAGCAGACAACAGGGGGGCAATCAGCCCCAGCATTTT.